The sequence of this TCR beta chain was determined in a study of technical replicates of blood from several donors. TCRdb keeps only in-frame clones here, not all; method: immunoSEQ multiplex PCR. There are some 85,000 clones in the sample; about 96% occur only once, and about 0.33% lies in the top ten. Turning to this clone: Other DNA variants within this sample encode the same CDR3.

The germline V gene has CDR1 SGDLS and CDR2 YYNGEE. V was shortened by 0 bases and J by 1 base, with 10 bases between the two germline ends. The CDR3 sequence is 15 residues long. Sequencing was carried out using T cells isolated from PBMCs. The chain couples TRBV9 to TRBJ1-1; D uncertain. This receptor was identified in a human donor in good health. The CDR3 nucleotides are TGTGCCAGCAGCGTAGGACACCGGGAGAACACTGAAGCTTTCTTT. This gives the protein CASSVGHRENTEAFF.